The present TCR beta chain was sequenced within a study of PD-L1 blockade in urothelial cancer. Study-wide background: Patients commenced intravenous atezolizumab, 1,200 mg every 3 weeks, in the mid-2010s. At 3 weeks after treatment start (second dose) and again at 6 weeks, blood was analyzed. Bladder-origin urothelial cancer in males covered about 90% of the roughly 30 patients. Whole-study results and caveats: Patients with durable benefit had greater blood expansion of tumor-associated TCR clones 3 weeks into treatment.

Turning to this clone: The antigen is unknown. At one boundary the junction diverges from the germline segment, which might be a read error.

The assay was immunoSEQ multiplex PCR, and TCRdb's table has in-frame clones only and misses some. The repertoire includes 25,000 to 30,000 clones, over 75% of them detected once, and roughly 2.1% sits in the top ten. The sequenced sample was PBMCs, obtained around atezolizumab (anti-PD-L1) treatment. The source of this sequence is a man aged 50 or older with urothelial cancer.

In nucleotides, the CDR3 is TGTGCCAGCAGTTTAGGGCGGCACAGGGGAAACATTCAGTACTTC. Amino acid sequence: CASSLGRHRGNIQYF. The chain links TRBV7-2 to TRBJ2-4; 7 positions agree with TRBD1. The V gene's germline CDR1 is SGHTA and CDR2 FQGNSA. This CDR3 is built from 15 residues.